What follows are 21 T cell receptor beta chains derived from one specimen sequenced in a study of neurological immune-mediated disorders. Each CDR3 protein is one row after TCRdb ran MiXCR on the 5' RACE reads. The sample comprises about 38,000 distinct CDR3 sequences, nearly 5% of which are singletons, and around 9% rests with the top ten. Specimen: CD4+ T cells from blood. The receptor set was obtained from a man aged 18 to 30 in good health.

This clonotype was found many times. The chain carries TRBV5-1 and TRBJ2-3; no firm D call. From germline, CDR1 is SGHRS and CDR2 YFSETQ. The CDR3 totals 13 residues. V was clipped by 0 bases and J by 4 bases, with 6 bases between them. The CDR3 nucleotides read TGCGCCAGCAGCTTGGAATTGCCAGATACGCAGTATTTT. Encoded protein: CASSLELPDTQYF.

This clonotype was seen ten or more times. This chain joins TRBV2 and TRBJ2-3; 9 bases are shared with TRBD2. Trimming at V came to 2 bases and at J to 5 bases, leaving 11 bases not matched to a gene. The germline CDR1 and CDR2 sequences are SNHLY and FYNNEI. CDR3 size: 17 residues. CDR3 in DNA: TGTGCCAGCAGTGAATTTAGCGGGGGACCCCGGGGAGATACGCAGTATTTT. As protein: CASSEFSGGPRGDTQYF.

This clonotype was counted at least ten times. The J gene is TRBJ1-6, the V gene TRBV10-3, with unresolved D. This CDR3 region has 15 residues. Trimming took off 5 bases at V and 7 bases at J, with 15 bases between the two ends. Per germline, CDR1 ENHRY and CDR2 SYGVKD. This chain's CDR3 is CAISSNSLQNSPLHF. CDR3 nucleotides: TGTGCCATCAGTTCGAACAGCTTACAGAATTCACCCCTCCACTTT.

As concerns this clonotype: One junction end does not reproduce the germline sequence, and a read error may be involved. The chain uses TRBV6-2 or TRBV6-3 and TRBJ1-5; D uncertain. The CDR3 totals 14 residues. CDR1 and CDR2 (germline): MNHEY, SVGEGT. The CDR3 coding sequence is TGTGCCAGCAGCGATATGATTAGCAATCAGCCCCAACATTTT. Its protein product is CASSDMISNQPQHF.

This clonotype was found many times. This chain joins TRBV5-1 and TRBJ2-1; 7 bases line up with TRBD1. Germline V gives CDR1 SGHRS, CDR2 YFSETQ. V lost 4 bases, J lost 4 bases, and 8 bases stayed unmatched. The CDR3 sequence is 15 residues long. In DNA, the CDR3 is TGCGCCAGCAGCGGGACCGGGACAGATTACAATGAGCAGTTCTTC. Its protein is CASSGTGTDYNEQFF. Full variable domain (rest looked up from reference TRBV5-1 and TRBJ2-1): KAGVTQTPRYLIKTRGQQVTLSCSPISGHRSVSWYQQTPGQGLQFLFEYFSETQRNKGNFPGRFSGRQFSNSRSEMNVSTLELGDSALYLCASSGTGTDYNEQFFGPGTRLTVL.

This clonotype showed up many times. This chain uses TRBV10-3 with TRBJ1-2, with 8 nucleotides matching TRBD1. This CDR3 spans 16 amino acids. J lost 1 base, V lost 1 base, and 5 bases had no gene match. The germline CDR1 and CDR2 sequences are ENHRY and SYGVKD. Here the CDR3 DNA reads TGTGCCATCAGTGAGTTTCTGGACAGGGATAACTATGGCTACACCTTC. Encoded protein: CAISEFLDRDNYGYTF.

This clonotype was seen at least ten times. The CDR3 DNA reads TGTGCCAGCAGCCACCTTAGCTCTGGAAACACCATATATTTT. Amino acid sequence: CASSHLSSGNTIYF. The chain is built from TRBV6-5 and TRBJ1-3; D gene ambiguous. The ends were cut back, 6 bases at V and 0 bases at J, with 9 bases in the middle. Germline V gene lookup returns CDR1 MNHEY and CDR2 SVGAGI. CDR3 length: 14 residues.

This clonotype qualifies as medium-sized. This chain connects TRBV20-1 to TRBJ2-3, with 8 bases fitting TRBD1. Trimming took 4 bases from V and 7 from J; bases not matched to a gene: 7. Germline values: CDR1 DFQATT, CDR2 SNEGSKA (reference sequence). The CDR3 contains 13 residues. The CDR3 sequence is CSATPGGANTQYF. CDR3 sequence (DNA): TGCAGTGCTACGCCAGGGGGCGCAAATACGCAGTATTTT.

This clonotype has ten or more counts. The genes are TRBV20-1 and TRBJ1-5; D perhaps matches TRBD1 (5 bases). V was cut by 0 bases and J by 5 bases, with 8 bases left in between. Germline V CDR1 and CDR2: DFQATT, SNEGSKA (reference sequence). The CDR3 is 13 amino acids. CDR3 region: CSARDMGDQPQHF. Written as DNA, the CDR3 is TGCAGTGCTAGAGATATGGGGGATCAGCCCCAGCATTTT.

This clonotype was picked up many times. This chain connects TRBV5-1 to TRBJ1-2; possibly TRBD1 for D (5 bases). This CDR3 is built from 13 residues. The germline V gene encodes CDR1 SGHRS and CDR2 YFSETQ. The germline V and J ends were trimmed by 0 bases and 7 bases, with 10 bases remaining between them. The chain's CDR3 is CASSLAGIGGYTF. In DNA, the CDR3 is TGCGCCAGCAGCTTGGCAGGGATTGGTGGCTACACCTTC.

This clonotype was detected ten times or more. The V gene is TRBV6-6, the J gene TRBJ1-2; no reliable D call. Looked up from germline, CDR1 is MNHNY and CDR2 is SVGAGI (reference sequence). CDR3 length equals 16 residues. Trimming removed 5 bases from V and 3 bases from J, with 19 bases in between. This CDR3 is CASSTQAEVFDYGYTF. DNA for the CDR3: TGTGCCAGCAGTACCCAAGCGGAGGTGTTCGACTATGGCTACACCTTC.

Ten or more counts support this clonotype. V is TRBV5-1 and J is TRBJ2-7, with D perhaps TRBD2 (6 bases). Trimming took 0 bases from V and 1 from J, leaving 11 bases between them. Germline assignment: CDR1 SGHRS and CDR2 YFSETQ. This CDR3 has 15 amino acids. The CDR3 sequence is CASSLDWDWSYEQYF. The DNA for the CDR3 is TGCGCCAGCAGCTTGGATTGGGACTGGTCCTACGAGCAGTACTTC.

This clonotype came up many times. This chain connects TRBV4-2 to TRBJ2-6, with no clear D. Germline V gene lookup returns CDR1 LGHNA and CDR2 YNFKEQ. The length of the CDR3 is 17 residues. The germline V and J ends were trimmed by 0 bases and 1 base, with 10 bases remaining between them. In DNA form, the CDR3 reads TGTGCCAGCAGCCAAGATATCCTAAGGTCTGGGGCCAACGTCCTGACTTTC. Encoded protein: CASSQDILRSGANVLTF.

This clonotype has at least ten counts. The rearrangement joins TRBV20-1 to TRBJ1-2; unclear D gene. This CDR3 is built from 12 residues. Germline V CDR1 and CDR2: DFQATT, SNEGSKA (reference sequence). CDR3 nucleotides: TGCAGCACCGGGTCCGAAGGGTATGGCTACACCTTC. Its translation: CSTGSEGYGYTF.

Ten or more counts support this clonotype. The chain carries TRBV6-5 and TRBJ1-6; weak D call: TRBD1 (6 bases). Germline values: CDR1 MNHEY, CDR2 SVGAGI. CDR3 length: 16 residues. V was shortened by 2 bases and J by 7 bases, with 15 bases between the two germline ends. CDR3: CASSYGDNRKNSPLHF. CDR3 DNA: TGTGCCAGCAGTTACGGGGACAACCGAAAAAATTCACCCCTCCACTTT.

This clonotype was seen repeatedly, ten times or more. The rearrangement uses TRBV6-5 and TRBJ1-1; D is unresolved. The V end was cut by 5 bases, the J end by 0 bases, with 7 bases between. Germline V gene data show CDR1 as MNHEY and CDR2 as SVGAGI. The CDR3 totals 13 residues. CDR3 bases: TGTGCCAGCAGTCCAGAAATGAACACTGAAGCTTTCTTT. Residues: CASSPEMNTEAFF.

Ten or more counts support this clonotype. V usage is TRBV20-1 and J usage is TRBJ1-5; D is uncertain. Per germline, CDR1 DFQATT and CDR2 SNEGSKA (reference sequence). V lost 8 bases to trimming and J lost 7 bases, with 15 bases between them. There are 12 residues in the CDR3. The CDR3 DNA sequence: TGCAGTCTAGGGCAGTTGCACCAGCCCCAGCATTTT. Translation: CSLGQLHQPQHF.

This clonotype was seen many times. This chain links TRBV5-1 with TRBJ2-1; a weak D match, TRBD1 (5 bases). CDR1 and CDR2 from the germline V gene are SGHRS and YFSETQ. The CDR3 contains 18 residues. Trimming left V 3 bases short and J 0 bases short, with 19 bases between. This chain's CDR3 is CASSSRGDRIGSYNEQFF. In nucleotides, the CDR3 is TGCGCCAGCAGCTCAAGGGGTGATCGGATTGGCTCCTACAATGAGCAGTTCTTC.

In this sample, this clonotype turned up many times. This chain joins TRBV7-2 and TRBJ2-3, with TRBD2 as a possible D gene (6 bases). Germline CDR1 reads SGHTA; CDR2 reads FQGNSA. The CDR3 length is 19 residues. Trimming stripped 3 bases from V and 1 base from J, with 23 bases between. The CDR3, as DNA: TGTGCCAGCAGCTTTTCTACCCCCCCCCGGGTAGCGGGCACAGATACGCAGTATTTT. Amino acids: CASSFSTPPRVAGTDTQYF.

This clonotype was counted many times. The chain carries TRBV29-1 and TRBJ2-1, with 7 bases aligning to TRBD1. Germline V gene lookup returns CDR1 SQVTM and CDR2 ANQGSEA. The ends lost 5 bases at V and 5 bases at J; junction bases unmatched: 12. CDR3 size: 15 residues. The CDR3 DNA reads as TGCAGCGTTCCATCGGACAGGCGATTAAACAATGAGCAGTTCTTC. Translation gives CSVPSDRRLNNEQFF.

This clonotype has at least ten counts. The chain recombines TRBV5-1 with TRBJ2-5; possibly TRBD2 for D (5 bases). The CDR3 consists of 14 residues. Germline V gene lookup returns CDR1 SGHRS and CDR2 YFSETQ. Trimming cost V 1 base and J 0 bases, with 7 bases left between them. The CDR3 protein is CASSLRRNQETQYF. The CDR3 region has the DNA TGCGCCAGCAGCTTGAGGAGGAACCAAGAGACCCAGTACTTC.